The rows below give T cell receptor beta chains drawn from one sample of a study of stem cell transplantation in POMP-related autoinflammatory disease. The data were produced by immunoSEQ multiplex PCR, yet TCRdb's version contains in-frame clones alone and is incomplete. The top ten clones hold roughly 0.7% of a sample with over 60,000 clones, approximately 90% of them seen once. Sequences were derived from CD4+ T cells from PBMCs, sampled after stem cell transplantation. Source of these receptors: a human patient with POMP-related autoinflammation and immune dysregulation (PRAID). Part of the T cells may come from the graft donor. CDR3s include the opening cysteine and the closing phenylalanine or tryptophan. The D gene is left open where the match is weak. Not all rows give a size; the values are once, few, many and, for expanded clones, a class.

v_gene	abundance	d_gene	j_gene	CDR3nt	CDR3aa
TRBV3-1/TRBV3-2	-	TRBD1	TRBJ2-5	TGTGCCAGCAGCCATGTCTCGGGACAGGTAGAGCCAGAGACCCAGTACTTC	CASSHVSGQVEPETQYF
TRBV2	once	TRBD1	TRBJ1-6	TGTGCCACCCAGACAGGGATCAATTCACCCCTCCACTTT	CATQTGINSPLHF
TRBV28	-	-	TRBJ1-1	TGTGCCAGCAGTTTAATCGTTTTGGTAGGGACTGATGGGACTGAAGCTTTCTTT	CASSLIVLVGTDGTEAFF
TRBV28	-	TRBD1	TRBJ1-5	TGTGCCAGCAGAGAGGGGGCCAGCAATCAGCCCCAGCATTTT	CASREGASNQPQHF
TRBV18	-	TRBD1	TRBJ1-2	TGTGCCAGCTCAAGGGACAGGGGAGATGGCTACACCTTC	CASSRDRGDGYTF
TRBV7-2	-	-	TRBJ2-3	TGTGCCAGCAGCTTATACTCTGACACAGATACGCAGTATTTT	CASSLYSDTDTQYF
TRBV29-1	-	TRBD2	TRBJ2-7	TGCAGCGTTGTGATGACGGGACTAGCGGGAGGTGTCAAGCAGTACTTC	CSVVMTGLAGGVKQYF
TRBV13	-	-	TRBJ1-6	TGTGCCAGCAGCGCCCCGCCAGGGGTAAACTCACCCCTCCACTTT	CASSAPPGVNSPLHF
TRBV6-5	once	-	TRBJ1-3	TGTGCCAGCAGCGGACGGTTCTCTGGAAACACCATATATTTT	CASSGRFSGNTIYF
TRBV11-2	-	-	TRBJ2-7	TGTGCCAGCAGCTTAGAAGGCCAGTACTACGAGCAGTACTTC	CASSLEGQYYEQYF
TRBV28	-	-	TRBJ2-6	TGTGCCAGCAGTTTATTCGTCCGCTCTGGGGCCAACGTCCTGACTTTC	CASSLFVRSGANVLTF
TRBV24-1	-	-	TRBJ2-1	TGTGCCACCAGTGATAACTCCCGGGATTTACAGTTCTTC	CATSDNSRDLQFF
TRBV6-6	-	-	TRBJ2-2	TGTGCCAGCAGTTACTCCGATGTCAGGGAGCTGTTTTTT	CASSYSDVRELFF
TRBV7-2	-	-	TRBJ2-1	TGTGCCAGCAGCCATTCCCCTACCCAATCCTACAATGAGCAGTTCTTC	CASSHSPTQSYNEQFF
TRBV27	-	-	TRBJ1-2	TGTGCCACCAGAGCGGGGATGGGGGGGATAGGCTACACCTTC	CATRAGMGGIGYTF
TRBV4-1	-	-	TRBJ1-5	TGCGCCAGCAGCCAACACCGGGGGGGCGCGGAGAATCAGCCCCAGCATTTT	CASSQHRGGAENQPQHF
TRBV5-4	-	-	TRBJ2-1	TGTGCCAGCAGCTCGGAGCGGGTCCTCTCCTACAATGAGCAGTTCTTC	CASSSERVLSYNEQFF
TRBV6-1	-	TRBD2	TRBJ2-3	TGTGCCAGCAGTGAAATGATGGGGAGCGGGAGCGGCACAGATACGCAGTATTTT	CASSEMMGSGSGTDTQYF
TRBV10-3	-	TRBD2	TRBJ2-7	TGTGCCATCAGGGGGACTAGCGGGACCTACGAGCAGTACTTC	CAIRGTSGTYEQYF
TRBV24-1	few	TRBD1	TRBJ2-1	TGTGCCACCAGTGATTCAGAGGGGGCAGGTGATGAGCAGTTCTTC	CATSDSEGAGDEQFF
TRBV27	-	-	TRBJ2-7	TGTGCCAGCAGTTTAGGAACAGGCAGGTCCGAGCAGTACTTC	CASSLGTGRSEQYF
TRBV19	-	TRBD1	TRBJ2-1	TGTGCCAGTAGTCGGACCTCCGGGACAGGGGGTAGAAATGAGCAGTTCTTC	CASSRTSGTGGRNEQFF
TRBV4-2	once	-	TRBJ2-1	TGTGCCAGCAGCCAAGGAGCAGACAGGACCCTCAGGGATGAGCAGTTCTTC	CASSQGADRTLRDEQFF
TRBV29-1	once	TRBD1	TRBJ1-1	TGCAGCGTGGACAGGGGTGGAATGAACACTGAAGCTTTCTTT	CSVDRGGMNTEAFF
TRBV28	-	TRBD1	TRBJ2-5	TGTGCCAGCAGTTTAACAGGGGGCTACCAAGAGACCCAGTACTTC	CASSLTGGYQETQYF
TRBV18	-	-	TRBJ2-1	TGTGCCAGCTCACCAACGGCGCCTTCCTACAATGAGCAGTTCTTC	CASSPTAPSYNEQFF
TRBV6-5	-	TRBD1	TRBJ1-3	TGTGCCAGCACCAAGGACAGGGGTGACACCATATATTTT	CASTKDRGDTIYF
TRBV3-1/TRBV3-2	once	-	TRBJ1-2	TGTGCCAGCAGCCAAGCGGTAGGGGATGGCTACACCTTC	CASSQAVGDGYTF
TRBV9	-	TRBD1	TRBJ1-4	TGTGCCAGCAGCCGGGACAGTGGTAATGAAAAACTGTTTTTT	CASSRDSGNEKLFF
TRBV2	-	TRBD2	TRBJ2-7	TGTGCCACCCCTTGTCTGACGGGACTAGCGGAGCCCTACTCCTACGAGCAGTACTTC	CATPCLTGLAEPYSYEQYF
TRBV19	-	TRBD1	TRBJ1-5	TGTGCCAGTAGCACGGACAGGAACAATCAGCCCCAGCATTTT	CASSTDRNNQPQHF
TRBV24-1	-	TRBD1	TRBJ2-2	TGTGCCACCAGTGATAGGGACAGGGGAAACACCGGGGAGCTGTTTTTT	CATSDRDRGNTGELFF
TRBV3-1/TRBV3-2	-	TRBD2	TRBJ2-5	TGTGCCAGCACCCGGACTAGCGGGATTGTTCAAGAGACCCAGTACTTC	CASTRTSGIVQETQYF
TRBV4-1	once	TRBD1	TRBJ2-5	TGCGCCAGCAGCCCGCCGGGACAGCACCAAGAGACCCAGTACTTC	CASSPPGQHQETQYF
TRBV3-1/TRBV3-2	-	-	TRBJ2-1	TGTGCCAGCAGCCTTGAAGGACCCGTCGTCTTTAGCTCCTACAATGAGCAGTTCTTC	CASSLEGPVVFSSYNEQFF
TRBV7-2	-	TRBD2	TRBJ2-1	TGTGCCAGCAGCCCAGCCGGACTAGCGGGAGGATCCTACAATGAGCAGTTCTTC	CASSPAGLAGGSYNEQFF
TRBV28	-	-	TRBJ1-4	TGTGCCAGCAGTTTACGGGCAACTAATGAAAAACTGTTTTTT	CASSLRATNEKLFF
TRBV10-3	-	-	TRBJ2-1	TGTGCCATCAGTTCAGGGAAAGGGGAGATAGGGGAGCAGTTCTTC	CAISSGKGEIGEQFF
TRBV29-1	once	-	TRBJ1-2	TGCAGCGCCGAGTTCCAGGGCGGGAGAGGCTACACCTTC	CSAEFQGGRGYTF
TRBV29-1	-	TRBD1	TRBJ2-2	TGCAGCGTTGCCCCACAGGGGAGCACCGGGGAGCTGTTTTTT	CSVAPQGSTGELFF
TRBV11-2	-	-	TRBJ2-7	TGTGCCAGCAGCTTTGGTCCCCTCGGAGCGGGCGGATTTAGAGAGCAGTACTTC	CASSFGPLGAGGFREQYF
TRBV11-2	-	TRBD1	TRBJ2-5	TGTGCCAGCAGTTATACGACAGGGAACCCTCAAGAGACCCAGTACTTC	CASSYTTGNPQETQYF
TRBV27	-	-	TRBJ2-7	TGTGCCAGCCTTAACCGGGACACCTACGAGCAGTACTTC	CASLNRDTYEQYF